The clone carrying this T cell receptor (beta chain) came up once. The sample belongs to a study of T cell responses to AZD1222 COVID-19 vaccine. The ends lost 2 bases at V and 9 bases at J; junction bases unmatched: 6. CDR3 length: 15 amino acids. Germline CDR1 MNHEY, CDR2 SMNVEV (reference sequence). Clones were sequenced by immunoSEQ multiplex PCR, and TCRdb holds only the in-frame ones, with some missing. The sample shows approximately 170,000 clones, 75% to 90% of them seen only once. The receptor's source is an adult in good health. The chain is built from TRBV27 and TRBJ1-6; TRBD1 agrees at 8 bases. The sample was peripheral blood, taken on day 0 of AZD1222 vaccination. In DNA form, the CDR3 reads TGTGCCAGCAGTTTAGGACAGGGCGGGGGTTCACCCCTCCACTTT. Its protein is CASSLGQGGGSPLHF.